The 30 T cell receptor beta chains below come from one sample, sequenced in a study of shared clonotypes between healthy human individuals. The protocol was immunoSEQ multiplex PCR, while the TCRdb copy is restricted to in-frame clones and leaves out a portion. Among about 450,000 clones listed, 70% to 80% were seen once. The sample taken for sequencing was PBMCs. The receptors shown here come from a woman in her forties in good health. Some clones in this sample may be carry-over from other donors' samples.

The chain carries TRBV19 and TRBJ2-6, with TRBD1 matching 8 bases. The V and J ends lost 7 bases and 3 bases, in that order; junction bases with no gene match: 11. This CDR3 spans 17 amino acids. Germline lookup yields CDR1 LNHDA and CDR2 SQIVND (reference sequence). This chain's CDR3 is CASTDGQGGFGANVLTF. CDR3 DNA sequence: TGTGCCAGTACTGATGGACAGGGAGGTTTTGGGGCCAACGTCCTGACTTTC.

The V gene is TRBV4-1, the J gene TRBJ1-4, with D possibly being TRBD1 (6 bases). V shed 1 base and J shed 8 bases, with 17 bases lying between them. CDR3 size: 16 residues. Looked up from germline, CDR1 is MGHRA and CDR2 is YSYEKL. CDR3 residues: CASSQVFGGLGEKLFF. The CDR3 nucleotides read TGCGCCAGCAGCCAAGTCTTCGGGGGCCTGGGGGAAAAACTGTTTTTT.

V usage is TRBV7-8 and J usage is TRBJ2-2; D might be TRBD1 (5 bases). The CDR3 totals 16 residues. Trimming cost V 2 bases and J 5 bases, with 15 bases left between them. Germline CDR1 and CDR2: SGHVS and FQNEAQ. CDR3 DNA: TGTGCCAGCAGCTTACTCGGGCAGGGAAGTACCGGGGAGCTGTTTTTT. It translates to CASSLLGQGSTGELFF.

The chain couples TRBV7-9 to TRBJ2-2; 9 bases match TRBD1. The V and J ends lost 4 bases and 3 bases, in that order; junction bases with no gene match: 3. The CDR3 covers 15 residues. Germline V CDR1 and CDR2: SEHNR, FQNEAQ (reference sequence). The CDR3 bases are TGTGCCAGCAGCTACAGGGGGCGGGACACCGGGGAGCTGTTTTTT. This sequence encodes CASSYRGRDTGELFF.

The chain couples TRBV19 to TRBJ2-3; no reliable D call. This CDR3 has 14 residues. Trimming removed 3 bases at V and 4 bases at J, with 11 bases between. Germline lookup yields CDR1 LNHDA and CDR2 SQIVND (reference sequence). CDR3 DNA: TGTGCCAGTAGTATGTCCAGTTGGGCAGATACGCAGTATTTT. It yields the protein CASSMSSWADTQYF.

Notes on this clone: Other nucleotide sequences from this sample produce the same CDR3. V and J are TRBV9 and TRBJ2-1; a possible D gene is TRBD2 (6 bases). Trimming took off 4 bases at V and 4 bases at J, with 12 bases between the two ends. This CDR3 comprises 14 residues. Per the germline V gene, CDR1 is SGDLS and CDR2 is YYNGEE. The CDR3 DNA follows: TGTGCCAGCAGCACAAGCGGGTCGTACAATGAGCAGTTCTTC. Protein sequence: CASSTSGSYNEQFF.

V usage is TRBV28 and J usage is TRBJ1-2; no definite D call. CDR1 MDHEN and CDR2 SYDVKM come from the germline V gene. The germline V and J ends were trimmed by 2 bases and 3 bases, with 13 bases remaining between them. The CDR3 loop spans 15 amino acids. CDR3 loop: CASSLGFRWDYGYTF. The DNA of the CDR3 is TGTGCCAGCAGTTTAGGGTTCAGGTGGGACTATGGCTACACCTTC.

This clone has only a few counts. This chain links TRBV4-2 with TRBJ2-1; 13 bases are a match to TRBD2. This CDR3 comprises 16 residues. V lost 4 bases and J lost 4; bases outside the gene matches: 4. The germline gives CDR1 LGHNA, CDR2 YNFKEQ. The CDR3 spells CASSRRTSGSYNEQFF. The CDR3 DNA reads as TGTGCCAGCAGCCGGAGGACTAGCGGGAGTTACAATGAGCAGTTCTTC.

The V gene is TRBV5-1, the J gene TRBJ1-1, with 8 nucleotides matching TRBD1. J lost 4 bases, V lost 2 bases, and 7 bases had no gene match. This CDR3 region has 15 residues. Looked up from germline, CDR1 is SGHRS and CDR2 is YFSETQ. The CDR3, as DNA: TGCGCCAGCAGCTTCATGACAGGGGCGGTCACTGAAGCTTTCTTT. Translated: CASSFMTGAVTEAFF. The whole variable domain, remainder taken from reference TRBV5-1 and TRBJ1-1, is KAGVTQTPRYLIKTRGQQVTLSCSPISGHRSVSWYQQTPGQGLQFLFEYFSETQRNKGNFPGRFSGRQFSNSRSEMNVSTLELGDSALYLCASSFMTGAVTEAFFGQGTRLTVV.

V and J are TRBV18 and TRBJ2-7; D gene uncertain. CDR1 KGHSH and CDR2 LQKENI come from the germline V gene. V lost 6 bases to trimming and J lost 6 bases, with 12 bases between them. This CDR3 contains 12 residues. The CDR3 protein is CASSVEGTEQYF. The CDR3 bases are TGTGCCAGCTCCGTCGAAGGTACCGAGCAGTACTTC.

This clone has a handful of counts. V gene TRBV18 combines with J gene TRBJ1-1; TRBD1 matches at 9 bases. The V and J ends lost 3 bases and 4 bases, in that order; junction bases with no gene match: 6. Germline values: CDR1 KGHSH, CDR2 LQKENI. This CDR3 has 15 residues. The CDR3 sequence: CASSPGTGSSTEAFF. CDR3 sequence (DNA): TGTGCCAGCTCACCCGGGACAGGGAGTAGCACTGAAGCTTTCTTT. Based on the CDR3 plus reference TRBV18 and TRBJ1-1, the full variable domain is NAGVMQNPRHLVRRRGQEARLRCSPMKGHSHVYWYRQLPEEGLKFMVYLQKENIIDESGMPKERFSAEFPKEGPSILRIQQVVRGDSAAYFCASSPGTGSSTEAFFGQGTRLTVV.

This clone was seen only once. The chain uses TRBV5-1 and TRBJ2-3; D ambiguous. V was trimmed by 0 bases and J by 5 bases, leaving 7 bases between them. CDR3 length: 13 amino acids. Germline V gene lookup returns CDR1 SGHRS and CDR2 YFSETQ. CDR3 region: CASSLALGDTQYF. DNA for the CDR3: TGCGCCAGCAGCTTGGCCCTCGGAGATACGCAGTATTTT.

This chain connects TRBV5-1 to TRBJ1-2; 8 bases match TRBD1. After removal of 2 bases from V and 7 bases from J, the junction contained 13 bases not matched to a gene. Germline V gives CDR1 SGHRS, CDR2 YFSETQ. The CDR3 has 16 amino acids. The CDR3 DNA follows: TGCGCCAGCAGCTTCGGGACAGGACCTCAAGCCAGTGGCTACACCTTC. Translating it yields CASSFGTGPQASGYTF.

The J gene is TRBJ1-1, the V gene TRBV21-1. TRBV21-1 corresponds to a pseudogene. This CDR3 has 14 residues. The CDR3 DNA is TGTGCCAGCAGCGCACGGGGGGCGAGCACTGAAGCTTTCTTT. This codes for CASSARGASTEAFF.

CDR3 DNA: TGTGCCAGCAGCTTAGCAGGGGGCACGTGGCAGCCCCAGCATTTT. Its protein is CASSLAGGTWQPQHF. The V gene is TRBV5-8, the J gene TRBJ1-5, with TRBD1 identical over 8 bases. V gave up 2 bases and J gave up 7 bases; unmatched junction bases: 8. The germline V gene encodes CDR1 SGHTS and CDR2 YDEGEE. This CDR3 comprises 15 residues.

The genes are TRBV5-1 and TRBJ2-3, with D possibly called TRBD1 or TRBD2 (6 bases each). CDR1 is SGHRS, CDR2 YFSETQ, per germline. Deletions cut 6 bases from V and 5 bases from J, with 19 bases between. The CDR3 sequence is 15 residues long. CDR3 coding DNA: TGCGCCAGCACTTTCGGGGGCGCGAGTGAAGATACGCAGTATTTT. The encoded protein is CASTFGGASEDTQYF.

The chain combines TRBV28 with TRBJ2-5; maybe TRBD2 (5 bases). Trimming removed 6 bases from V and 5 bases from J, with 10 bases in between. Per germline, CDR1 MDHEN and CDR2 SYDVKM. The CDR3 has 12 amino acids. The CDR3 spells CASRDWKETQYF. CDR3 bases: TGTGCCAGCAGGGACTGGAAGGAGACCCAGTACTTC.

This CDR3 is CASSTPGQGAREQYF. The DNA of the CDR3 is TGTGCCAGCAGTACTCCGGGACAGGGGGCGAGGGAGCAGTACTTC. The chain uses TRBV6-5 and TRBJ2-7, with 12 bases aligning to TRBD1. The J segment lost 7 bases and the V segment lost 5 bases, leaving 9 bases of the junction unmatched. The CDR3 contains 15 residues. Germline V CDR1 and CDR2: MNHEY, SVGAGI.

V is TRBV9 and J is TRBJ2-3; D unresolved. The CDR3 is 14 amino acids. Germline CDR1 and CDR2: SGDLS and YYNGEE. V was cut by 0 bases and J by 6 bases, with 11 bases left in between. CDR3 in amino acids: CASSVDTARDTQYF. The CDR3 DNA reads as TGTGCCAGCAGCGTAGACACGGCGCGGGATACGCAGTATTTT.

The CDR3 bases are TGCGCCAGCAGCTCCGGGCGCCAAGAGACCCAGTACTTC. It codes for CASSSGRQETQYF. The chain couples TRBV5-1 to TRBJ2-5; D unclear. The germline V gene has CDR1 SGHRS and CDR2 YFSETQ. CDR3 length: 13 amino acids. Trimming took 3 bases from V and 1 from J, leaving 7 bases between them.

The rearrangement joins TRBV28 to TRBJ1-2, with D perhaps matching TRBD1 (6 bases). The CDR3 contains 13 residues. V lost 8 bases and J 4 bases, leaving 14 bases between the germline ends. Per germline, CDR1 MDHEN and CDR2 SYDVKM. Here the CDR3 reads CASVGGRAYGYTF. CDR3 sequence (DNA): TGTGCCAGCGTAGGGGGGAGGGCCTATGGCTACACCTTC.

The chain combines TRBV7-3 with TRBJ2-2, with no clear D. The germline CDR1 and CDR2 sequences are SGHTA and FQGTGA. The CDR3 has 11 residues. V gave up 4 bases and J gave up 8 bases, with 5 bases separating them. DNA of the CDR3: TGTGCCAGCAGCTCGCAGGGGGAGCTGTTTTTT. The encoded protein is CASSSQGELFF. Full variable domain (outside the CDR3, taken from reference TRBV7-3 and TRBJ2-2): GAGVSQTPSNKVTEKGKYVELRCDPISGHTALYWYRQSLGQGPEFLIYFQGTGAADDSGLPNDRFFAVRPEGSVSTLKIQRTERGDSAVYLCASSSQGELFFGEGSRLTVL.

The chain recombines TRBV27 with TRBJ2-7, with D maybe TRBD1 (7 bases). Germline loops: CDR1 MNHEY, CDR2 SMNVEV (reference sequence). This CDR3 has 14 amino acids. Between the trimmed V and J ends, which lost 3 bases and 7 bases, there was a span of 16 bases. CDR3 sequence (DNA): TGTGCCAGCAGTTTGTTAGGGGGCGCGGGGGAGCAGTACTTC. Translated: CASSLLGGAGEQYF.

The chain combines TRBV21-1 with TRBJ2-7; the table's D gene call, TRBD2, was not cross checked with the DNA. TRBV21-1 is a known pseudogene. The CDR3 runs 18 residues. In nucleotides, the CDR3 is TGTGCCAGCAGCAATCTGGGCGGGAGCTATCCCACCTCTGCCGAGCAGTACTTC. Residues: CASSNLGGSYPTSAEQYF.

This chain uses TRBV28 with TRBJ1-4; D possibly corresponds to TRBD1 (6 bases). The V end lost 6 bases, the J end lost 7 bases, and 15 bases lay between the germline ends. The CDR3 has 14 residues. In germline, CDR1 is MDHEN, CDR2 SYDVKM. CDR3 coding DNA: TGTGCCAGCAGGCCACGGACAGAACTTGAAAAACTGTTTTTT. Protein: CASRPRTELEKLFF. Combining the CDR3 with reference TRBV28 and TRBJ1-4 gives the whole variable domain DVKVTQSSRYLVKRTGEKVFLECVQDMDHENMFWYRQDPGLGLRLIYFSYDVKMKEKGDIPEGYSVSREKKERFSLILESASTNQTSMYLCASRPRTELEKLFFGSGTQLSVL.

CDR3 sequence reads: CASSPPGTAHPYEQYF. In DNA, the CDR3 is TGTGCCAGCTCACCACCCGGGACAGCACACCCCTACGAGCAGTACTTC. V usage is TRBV18 and J usage is TRBJ2-7; 7 nucleotides align to TRBD1. The CDR3 is made up of 16 amino acids. V shed 0 bases and J 2 bases; nucleotides not matched to a gene: 7. Per the germline V gene, CDR1 is KGHSH and CDR2 is LQKENI.

The rearrangement joins TRBV28 to TRBJ2-1, with 15 bases identical to TRBD2. CDR1 and CDR2 (germline): MDHEN, SYDVKM. The J segment lost 1 base and the V segment lost 6 bases, leaving 10 bases of the junction unmatched. This CDR3 spans 19 amino acids. The CDR3 protein is CASSPLGLAGGLSYNEQFF. CDR3 DNA: TGTGCCAGCAGCCCCCTGGGACTAGCGGGAGGCCTATCCTACAATGAGCAGTTCTTC.

This clone was observed a single time. The V and J genes are TRBV7-3 and TRBJ2-1, with D possibly TRBD1 on 6 matching bases. Per the germline V gene, CDR1 is SGHTA and CDR2 is FQGTGA. There are 13 residues in the CDR3. V dropped 6 bases and J dropped 2 bases, with 8 bases sitting between them. The CDR3: CASSYRAYNEQFF. CDR3 DNA: TGTGCCAGCAGTTACAGGGCCTACAATGAGCAGTTCTTC.

The rearrangement joins TRBV28 to TRBJ2-3; D remains unclear. CDR1 is MDHEN, CDR2 SYDVKM, per germline. The germline V and J ends were trimmed by 5 bases and 3 bases, with 15 bases remaining between them. The CDR3 covers 15 residues. CDR3 amino acids: CASSPRITKTDTQYF. DNA of the CDR3: TGTGCCAGCAGTCCTCGCATAACGAAGACAGATACGCAGTATTTT.

The chain has TRBV4-2 and TRBJ2-7; TRBD1 matches at 10 bases. The CDR3 has 15 residues. Germline V gives CDR1 LGHNA, CDR2 YNFKEQ. Trimming cost V 4 bases and J 0 bases; bases outside gene matches: 3. The CDR3 coding sequence is TGTGCCAGCAGCCCCAGGACAGGGGGCTCCTACGAGCAGTACTTC. It translates to CASSPRTGGSYEQYF.